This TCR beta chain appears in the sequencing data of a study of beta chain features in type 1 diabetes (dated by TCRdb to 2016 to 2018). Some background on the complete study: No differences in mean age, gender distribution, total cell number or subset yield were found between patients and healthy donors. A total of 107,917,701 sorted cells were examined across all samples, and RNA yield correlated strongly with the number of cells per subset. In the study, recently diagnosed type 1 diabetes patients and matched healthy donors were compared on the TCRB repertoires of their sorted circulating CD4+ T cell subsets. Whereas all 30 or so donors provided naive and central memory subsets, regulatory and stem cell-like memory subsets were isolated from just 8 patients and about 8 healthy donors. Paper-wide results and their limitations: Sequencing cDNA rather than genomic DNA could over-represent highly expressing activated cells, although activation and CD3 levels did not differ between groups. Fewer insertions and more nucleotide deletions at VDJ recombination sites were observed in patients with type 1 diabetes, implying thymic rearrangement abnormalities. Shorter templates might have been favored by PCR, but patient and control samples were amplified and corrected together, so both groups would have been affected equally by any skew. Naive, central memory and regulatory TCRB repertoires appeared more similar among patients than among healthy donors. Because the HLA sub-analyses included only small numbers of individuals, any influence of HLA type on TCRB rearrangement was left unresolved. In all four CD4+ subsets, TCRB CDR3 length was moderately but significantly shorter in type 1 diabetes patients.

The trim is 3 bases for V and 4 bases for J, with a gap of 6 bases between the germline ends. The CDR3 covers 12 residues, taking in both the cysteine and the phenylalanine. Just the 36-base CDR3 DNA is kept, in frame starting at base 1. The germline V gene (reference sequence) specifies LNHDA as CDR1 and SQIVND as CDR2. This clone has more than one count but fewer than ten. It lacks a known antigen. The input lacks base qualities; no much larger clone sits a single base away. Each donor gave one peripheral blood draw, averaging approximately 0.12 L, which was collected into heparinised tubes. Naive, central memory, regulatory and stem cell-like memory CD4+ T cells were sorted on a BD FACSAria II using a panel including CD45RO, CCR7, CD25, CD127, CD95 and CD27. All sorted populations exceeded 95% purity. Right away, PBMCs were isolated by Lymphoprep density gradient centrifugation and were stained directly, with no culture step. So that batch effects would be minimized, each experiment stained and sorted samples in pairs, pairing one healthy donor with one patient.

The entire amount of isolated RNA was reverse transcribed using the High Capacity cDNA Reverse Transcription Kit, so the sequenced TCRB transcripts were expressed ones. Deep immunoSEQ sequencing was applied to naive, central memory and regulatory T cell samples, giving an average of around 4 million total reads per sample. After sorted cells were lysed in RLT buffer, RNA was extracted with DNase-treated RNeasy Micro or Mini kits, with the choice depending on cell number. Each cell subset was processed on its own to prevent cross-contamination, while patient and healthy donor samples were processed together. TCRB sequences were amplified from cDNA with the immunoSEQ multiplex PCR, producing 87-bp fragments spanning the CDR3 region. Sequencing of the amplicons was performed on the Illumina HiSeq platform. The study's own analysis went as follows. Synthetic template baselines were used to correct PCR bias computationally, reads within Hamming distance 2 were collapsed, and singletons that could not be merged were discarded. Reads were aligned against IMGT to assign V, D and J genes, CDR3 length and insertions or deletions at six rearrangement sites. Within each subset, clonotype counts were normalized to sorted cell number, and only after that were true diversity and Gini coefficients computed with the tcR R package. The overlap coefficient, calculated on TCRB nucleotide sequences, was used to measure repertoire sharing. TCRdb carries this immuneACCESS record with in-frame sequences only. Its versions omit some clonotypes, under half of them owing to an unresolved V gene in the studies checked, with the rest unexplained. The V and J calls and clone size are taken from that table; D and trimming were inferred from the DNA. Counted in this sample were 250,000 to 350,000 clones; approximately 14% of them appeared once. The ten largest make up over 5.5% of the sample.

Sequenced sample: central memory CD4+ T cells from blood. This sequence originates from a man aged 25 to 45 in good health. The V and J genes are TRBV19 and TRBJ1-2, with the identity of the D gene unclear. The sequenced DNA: TGTGCCAGTAGTATTCTGGGCTATGGCTACACCTTC. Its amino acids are CASSILGYGYTF.